These 15 T cell receptor beta chains share one sample of origin, sequenced in a study of shared clonotypes between healthy human individuals. The method was immunoSEQ multiplex PCR; TCRdb's version includes in-frame clones alone and lacks a portion of them. The repertoire consists of hundreds of thousands of clones, with 60% to 80% occurring once and the leading ten covering under 2%. The sequencing input was memory CD4+ T cells sorted from blood. The subset denotes: CD45RA-negative fraction. Every receptor here comes from a woman in her twenties or thirties in good health.

The chain combines TRBV4-2 with TRBJ2-2, with a tentative D call TRBD1 (5 bases). The length of the CDR3 is 17 residues. The germline V gene has CDR1 LGHNA and CDR2 YNFKEQ. V was cut by 1 base and J by 3 bases, with 15 bases left in between. The CDR3 nucleotides are TGTGCCAGCAGCCAAGGAATAGGGGCGGTTTACACCGGGGAGCTGTTTTTT. Translating gives CASSQGIGAVYTGELFF.

The genes are TRBV18 and TRBJ2-1; 7 bases align to TRBD2. CDR3 length equals 16 residues. CDR1 and CDR2 from the germline V gene are KGHSH and LQKENI. V shed 2 bases and J 9 bases; nucleotides not matched to a gene: 13. CDR3 amino acids: CASSPFRGTTGGEQFF. The CDR3 DNA reads as TGTGCCAGCTCACCATTCCGGGGGACTACCGGGGGTGAGCAGTTCTTC.

This clone occurred once. V gene TRBV7-2 combines with J gene TRBJ2-2, with 8 positions matching TRBD1. The germline CDR1 and CDR2 sequences are SGHTA and FQGNSA. CDR3 size: 15 residues. J was trimmed by 5 bases and V by 4 bases; bases with no gene match: 6. CDR3 residues: CASSSRTGSTGELFF. CDR3 coding DNA: TGTGCCAGCAGCTCTCGGACAGGGTCGACCGGGGAGCTGTTTTTT.

The genes are TRBV4-1 and TRBJ2-7, with D unclear. Germline lookup yields CDR1 MGHRA and CDR2 YSYEKL. V was cut by 2 bases and J by 2 bases, with 7 bases left in between. This CDR3 is 13 amino acids long. This CDR3 is CASSQFPPYEQYF. The CDR3 DNA reads TGCGCCAGCAGCCAATTCCCACCCTACGAGCAGTACTTC.

CDR3 loop: CASSITATPKETQYF. In nucleotides, the CDR3 is TGTGCCAGTAGTATAACGGCTACCCCCAAAGAGACCCAGTACTTC. The rearrangement joins TRBV19 to TRBJ2-5; D remains ambiguous. CDR3 length equals 15 residues. The germline V and J ends were trimmed by 2 bases and 3 bases, with 13 bases remaining between them. In germline, CDR1 is LNHDA, CDR2 SQIVND (reference sequence).

The chain uses TRBV19 and TRBJ2-7; TRBD1 aligns across 10 bases. V lost 5 bases, J lost 6 bases, and 4 bases stayed unmatched. Germline loops: CDR1 LNHDA, CDR2 SQIVND (reference sequence). The CDR3 totals 13 residues. The CDR3 sequence is CASSGTGDSEQYF. In DNA form, the CDR3 reads TGTGCCAGTAGTGGGACAGGGGATTCCGAGCAGTACTTC.

The CDR3 nucleotides are TGTGCTAGTCACACCCCCAGGGGTAGCGGGATCAGTGAGACCCAGTACTTC. It yields the protein CASHTPRGSGISETQYF. The chain is built from TRBV12-5 and TRBJ2-5; 8 bases are a match to TRBD2. The J segment lost 5 bases and the V segment lost 8 bases, leaving 19 bases of the junction unmatched. The length of the CDR3 is 17 residues. The germline gives CDR1 LGHNT, CDR2 FRNRAP.

This clone was seen just once. The chain recombines TRBV19 with TRBJ2-7; D is possibly TRBD1 (6 bases). Trimming left V 2 bases short and J 3 bases short, with 20 bases between. The CDR3 is made up of 17 amino acids. Germline CDR1 is LNHDA and CDR2 is SQIVND (reference sequence). DNA of the CDR3: TGTGCCAGTAGTATAATCAGGGGTCCCTCTATAAACTACGAGCAGTACTTC. Translating gives CASSIIRGPSINYEQYF.

This sequence joins TRBV15 and TRBJ1-2, with D possibly being TRBD1 (6 bases). This CDR3 has 13 residues. The V gene's germline CDR1 is LNHNV and CDR2 YYDKDF (reference sequence). V gave up 3 bases and J gave up 4 bases, with 9 bases separating them. The CDR3 region has the DNA TGTGCCACCAGCAGGACAGGATCCTATGGCTACACCTTC. Its translation is CATSRTGSYGYTF.

Of note for this clone: Within the sample, other DNA sequences also encode this same CDR3. The chain recombines TRBV7-2 with TRBJ2-2; D unresolved. V was cut by 5 bases and J by 5 bases, with 6 bases left in between. Germline assignment: CDR1 SGHTA and CDR2 FQGNSA. The CDR3 is 12 amino acids. The CDR3 nucleotides read TGTGCCAGCAGCCTCCGAACCGGGGAGCTGTTTTTT. Protein: CASSLRTGELFF.

V gene TRBV4-2 combines with J gene TRBJ2-1; weak D call: TRBD1 (5 bases). Germline V gene sequence: CDR1 LGHNA, CDR2 YNFKEQ. The V end lost 0 bases, the J end lost 0 bases, and 9 bases lay between the germline ends. CDR3 length equals 16 residues. In DNA form, the CDR3 reads TGTGCCAGCAGCCAAGATGGGGCGAGCTCCTACAATGAGCAGTTCTTC. It translates to CASSQDGASSYNEQFF.

J is TRBJ2-5 and V is TRBV10-3, with 8 bases matching TRBD2. Trimming removed 0 bases from V and 3 bases from J; junction bases left unmatched: 3. CDR1 is ENHRY, CDR2 SYGVKD, per germline. The CDR3 totals 15 residues. CDR3 sequence reads: CAISESALAEETQYF. The CDR3 DNA follows: TGTGCCATCAGTGAGTCCGCACTAGCGGAAGAGACCCAGTACTTC.

The chain recombines TRBV28 with TRBJ1-5, with 7 bases fitting TRBD1. In germline, CDR1 is MDHEN, CDR2 SYDVKM. This CDR3 spans 14 amino acids. Germline trimming cut 5 bases from V and 7 bases from J; bases unmatched to any gene: 8. The CDR3 DNA follows: TGTGCCAGCAGTGCGCACAGGGGACGCCAGCCCCAGCATTTT. Encoded protein: CASSAHRGRQPQHF. Full variable domain (outside the CDR3, taken from reference TRBV28 and TRBJ1-5): DVKVTQSSRYLVKRTGEKVFLECVQDMDHENMFWYRQDPGLGLRLIYFSYDVKMKEKGDIPEGYSVSREKKERFSLILESASTNQTSMYLCASSAHRGRQPQHFGDGTRLSIL.

As for this clone: Other DNA sequences in the sample encode the same CDR3. The chain joins TRBV11-2 to TRBJ2-2, with 9 bases aligning to TRBD1. The CDR3 loop spans 14 amino acids. The germline gives CDR1 SGHAT, CDR2 FQNNGV. J was trimmed by 5 bases and V by 3 bases; bases with no gene match: 1. CDR3 in amino acids: CASSLGTGTGELFF. The CDR3 region has the DNA TGTGCCAGCAGCTTGGGGACAGGGACCGGGGAGCTGTTTTTT.

The chain links TRBV28 to TRBJ1-5; D is undetermined. V was cut by 2 bases and J by 9 bases, with 17 bases left in between. The V gene's germline CDR1 is MDHEN and CDR2 SYDVKM. CDR3 size: 15 residues. The CDR3 DNA sequence: TGTGCCAGCAGTTTAGGTATTGGGGAAGGGCGGCCCCAGCATTTT. Protein: CASSLGIGEGRPQHF.